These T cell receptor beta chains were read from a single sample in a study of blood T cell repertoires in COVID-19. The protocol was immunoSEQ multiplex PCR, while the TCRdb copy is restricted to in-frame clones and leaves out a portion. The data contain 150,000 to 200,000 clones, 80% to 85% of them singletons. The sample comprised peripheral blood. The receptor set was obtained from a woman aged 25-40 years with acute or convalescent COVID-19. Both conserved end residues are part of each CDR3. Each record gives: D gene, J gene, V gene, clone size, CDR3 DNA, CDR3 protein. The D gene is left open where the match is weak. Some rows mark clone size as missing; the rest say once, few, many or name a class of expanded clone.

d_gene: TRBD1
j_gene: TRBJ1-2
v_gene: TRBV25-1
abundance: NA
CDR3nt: TGTGCCAGCAGCTCTCCGGGACAGTATTATGGCTACACCTTC
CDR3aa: CASSSPGQYYGYTF

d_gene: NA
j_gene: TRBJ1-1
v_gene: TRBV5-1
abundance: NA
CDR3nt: TGCGCCAGCAACAAGGTTGGGGGGGATCACACTGAAGCTTTCTTT
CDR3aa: CASNKVGGDHTEAFF

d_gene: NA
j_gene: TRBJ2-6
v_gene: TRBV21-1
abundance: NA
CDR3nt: TGTGCCAGCAGCCCCAGGTGTCGTGACAGGGGGCCAGGCACCTCTGGGGCCAACGTCCTGACTTTC
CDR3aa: CASSPRCRDRGPGTSGANVLTF

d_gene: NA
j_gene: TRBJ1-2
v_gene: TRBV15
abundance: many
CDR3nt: TGTGCCACCAGCAGGAGGACAAGCGAAAGCTACACCTTC
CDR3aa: CATSRRTSESYTF

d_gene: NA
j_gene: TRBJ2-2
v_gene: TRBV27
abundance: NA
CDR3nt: TGTGCCAGCAGTTTAACAGCCCCGACCGGGGAGCTGTTTTTT
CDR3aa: CASSLTAPTGELFF

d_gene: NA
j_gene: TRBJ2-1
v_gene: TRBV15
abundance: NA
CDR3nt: TGTGCCACCAGCAGAGTTCGGGGGACCTCCTACAATGAGCAGTTCTTC
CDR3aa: CATSRVRGTSYNEQFF

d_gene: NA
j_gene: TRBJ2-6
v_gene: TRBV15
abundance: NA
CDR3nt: TGTGCCACAAAGTCGGGGGATCACTCTGGGGCCAACGTCCTGACTTTC
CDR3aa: CATKSGDHSGANVLTF

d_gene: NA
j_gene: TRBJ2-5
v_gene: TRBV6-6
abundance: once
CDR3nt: TGTGCCAGCAGCCAGGGTCTAGAGACCCAGTACTTC
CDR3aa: CASSQGLETQYF

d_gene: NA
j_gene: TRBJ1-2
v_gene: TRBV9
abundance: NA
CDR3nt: TGTGCCAGCAGCGCCCGACAGGACCGACCCTATGGCTACACCTTC
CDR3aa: CASSARQDRPYGYTF

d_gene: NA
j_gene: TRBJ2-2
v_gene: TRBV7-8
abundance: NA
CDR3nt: TGTGCCAGCAGCTTAGGTTATAGCACCGGGGAGCTGTTTTTT
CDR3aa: CASSLGYSTGELFF

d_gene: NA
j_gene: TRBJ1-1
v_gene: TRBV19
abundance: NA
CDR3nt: TGTGCCAGTAGTCAACGCGGGCAACTAAACGAAGCTTTCTTT
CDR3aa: CASSQRGQLNEAFF

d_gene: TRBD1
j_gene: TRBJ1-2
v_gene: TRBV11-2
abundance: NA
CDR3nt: TGTGCCAGCAGACGCGCCGGGACAGGGGACCCCTCTAACTATGGCTACACCTTC
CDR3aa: CASRRAGTGDPSNYGYTF

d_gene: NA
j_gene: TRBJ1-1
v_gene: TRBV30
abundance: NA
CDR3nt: TGTGCCTGGAGTAGGGAGGTGAACACTGAAGCTTTCTTT
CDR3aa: CAWSREVNTEAFF

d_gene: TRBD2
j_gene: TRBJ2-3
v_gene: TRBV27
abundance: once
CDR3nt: TGTGCCAGCAGTTTATCGACTAGCGGCCAAGGAGATACGCAGTATTTT
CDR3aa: CASSLSTSGQGDTQYF

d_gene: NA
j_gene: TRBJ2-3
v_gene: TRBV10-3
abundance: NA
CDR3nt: TGTGCCATCAGTGAGTCGACCGGGGAAACGGTAGATACGCAGTATTTT
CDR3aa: CAISESTGETVDTQYF

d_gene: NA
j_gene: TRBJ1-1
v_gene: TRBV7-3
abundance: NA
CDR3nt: TGTGCCAGCAGCTTAGGACAAAGAGATGAAGCTTTCTTT
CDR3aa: CASSLGQRDEAFF

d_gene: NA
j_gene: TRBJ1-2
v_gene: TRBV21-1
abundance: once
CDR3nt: TGTGCCAGCAGCGACAATCGGACAGGGATTCTCTATGGCTACACCTTC
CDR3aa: CASSDNRTGILYGYTF

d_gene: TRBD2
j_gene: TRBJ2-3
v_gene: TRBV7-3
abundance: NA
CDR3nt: TGTGCCAGCAGCTCCAAGCGGGGGGGCCGGGACACAGATACGCAGTATTTT
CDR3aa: CASSSKRGGRDTDTQYF

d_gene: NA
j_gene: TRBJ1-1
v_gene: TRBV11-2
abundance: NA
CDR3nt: TGTGCCAGCAGCTTAATGACAGGACCACTGACTGAAGCTTTCTTT
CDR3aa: CASSLMTGPLTEAFF

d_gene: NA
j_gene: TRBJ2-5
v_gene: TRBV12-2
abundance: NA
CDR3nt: TGTGCAAGTCGCTTAGCGCGAGTGTGTTCAAGGAGCCCAGGGAAGACCCAGTACTTC
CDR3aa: CASRLARVCSRSPGKTQYF

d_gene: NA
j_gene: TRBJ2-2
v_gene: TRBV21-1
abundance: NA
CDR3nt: TGTGCCAGCAGCACCCCCGGGACAGGGAATGATACCGGGGAGCTGTTTTTT
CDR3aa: CASSTPGTGNDTGELFF

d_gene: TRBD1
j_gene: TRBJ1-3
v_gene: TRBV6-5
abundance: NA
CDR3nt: TGTGCCAGCAGTTACTCAGGGACAGCTGGAAACACCATATATTTT
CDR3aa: CASSYSGTAGNTIYF

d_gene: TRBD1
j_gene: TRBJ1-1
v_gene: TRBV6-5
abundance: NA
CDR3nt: TGTGCCAGCAGTTCAGGGGGCGGCGAGGCTTTCTTT
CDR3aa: CASSSGGGEAFF

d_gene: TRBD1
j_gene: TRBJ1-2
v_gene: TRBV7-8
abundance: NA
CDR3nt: TGTGCCAGCAGCTTTGGACAGGCACCCATCTATGGCTACACCTTC
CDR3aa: CASSFGQAPIYGYTF

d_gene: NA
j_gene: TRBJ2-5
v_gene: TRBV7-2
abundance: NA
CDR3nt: TGTGCCAGCAGCTCCCCACCCTCGGGGACCCAGTACTTC
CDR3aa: CASSSPPSGTQYF

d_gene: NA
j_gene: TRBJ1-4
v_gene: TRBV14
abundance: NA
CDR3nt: TGTGCCAGCAGCCAAAGTAGACAGGTCGGCGAAAAACTGTTTTTT
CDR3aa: CASSQSRQVGEKLFF

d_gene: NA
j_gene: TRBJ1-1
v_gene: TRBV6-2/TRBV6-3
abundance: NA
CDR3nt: TGTGCCAGCAGCCAGACAGAGCCCTACCTCAACACTGAAGCTTTCTTT
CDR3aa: CASSQTEPYLNTEAFF

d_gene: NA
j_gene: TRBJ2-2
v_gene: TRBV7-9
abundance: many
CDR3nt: TGTGCCAGCAGCTCCCCAAGTGGGCGGAACACCGGGGAGCTGTTTTTT
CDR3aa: CASSSPSGRNTGELFF

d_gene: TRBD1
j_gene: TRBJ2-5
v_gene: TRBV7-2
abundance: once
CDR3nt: TGTGCCAGCAGTTCAGGACAGGGGGCGTCACGAGAGACCCAGTACTTC
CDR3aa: CASSSGQGASRETQYF

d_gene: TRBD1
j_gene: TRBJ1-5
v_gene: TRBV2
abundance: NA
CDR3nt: TGTGCCAGCAGTTTGGACAGGTCCCAGCATTTT
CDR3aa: CASSLDRSQHF

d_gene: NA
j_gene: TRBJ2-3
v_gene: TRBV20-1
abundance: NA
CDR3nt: TGCAGTGCTAGTGTGACTATCTTGACCACAGATACGCAGTATTTT
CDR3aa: CSASVTILTTDTQYF

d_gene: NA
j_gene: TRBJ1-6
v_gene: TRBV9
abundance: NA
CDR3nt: TGTGCCAGCAGCGTTTCCGCTACAGGAACGGTGGATAATTCACCCCTCCACTTT
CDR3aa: CASSVSATGTVDNSPLHF

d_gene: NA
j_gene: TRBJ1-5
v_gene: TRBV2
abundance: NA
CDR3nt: TGTGCCAGCAGTCTCTCAGGGCTTAGCAATCAGCCCCAGCATTTT
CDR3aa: CASSLSGLSNQPQHF

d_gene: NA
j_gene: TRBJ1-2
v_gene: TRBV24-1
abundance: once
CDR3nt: TGTGCCACCAGTGATTCACAGGTGTCGAGTGGGTACACCTTC
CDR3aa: CATSDSQVSSGYTF

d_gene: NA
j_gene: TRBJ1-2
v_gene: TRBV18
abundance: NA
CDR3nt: TGTGCCAGCTCACCAAAGCAGGGGTATGGCTACACCTTC
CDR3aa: CASSPKQGYGYTF

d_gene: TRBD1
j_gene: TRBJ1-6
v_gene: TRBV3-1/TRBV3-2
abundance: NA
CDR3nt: TGTGCCAGCAGCCAAGGACAGGGGTCGCATTCACCCCTCCACTTT
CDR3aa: CASSQGQGSHSPLHF

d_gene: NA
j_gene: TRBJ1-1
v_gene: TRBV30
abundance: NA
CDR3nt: TGTGCCTGGAGTGTTAGGGCCGCGGGGGAGGCTTTCTTT
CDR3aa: CAWSVRAAGEAFF

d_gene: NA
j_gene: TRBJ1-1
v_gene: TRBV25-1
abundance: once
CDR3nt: TGTGCCAGCGGCACCGGGACAGAAGCTTTCTTT
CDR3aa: CASGTGTEAFF

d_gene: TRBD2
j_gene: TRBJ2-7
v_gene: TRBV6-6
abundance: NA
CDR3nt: TGTGCCAGCAGTTCGCTTAGCGGGGCAAGCTCCTACGAGCAGTACTTC
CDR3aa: CASSSLSGASSYEQYF

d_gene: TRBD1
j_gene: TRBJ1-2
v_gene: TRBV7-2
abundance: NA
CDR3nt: TGTGCCAGCAGCCGCAACAGGGGGTTGGAAGGCTACACCTTC
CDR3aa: CASSRNRGLEGYTF

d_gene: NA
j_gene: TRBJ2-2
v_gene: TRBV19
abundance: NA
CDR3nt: TGTGCCAGTAGTATCTCTAGCGCGAACACCGGGGAGCTGTTTTTT
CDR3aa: CASSISSANTGELFF

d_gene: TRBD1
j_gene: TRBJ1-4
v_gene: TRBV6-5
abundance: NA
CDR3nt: TGTGCCAGCAGCGCTACGGGACAGATTAATGAAAAACTGTTTTTT
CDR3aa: CASSATGQINEKLFF

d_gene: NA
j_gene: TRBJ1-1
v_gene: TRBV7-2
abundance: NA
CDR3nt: TGTGCCAGCACCCAGGGGTGGGGGGCTTTCTTT
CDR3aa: CASTQGWGAFF

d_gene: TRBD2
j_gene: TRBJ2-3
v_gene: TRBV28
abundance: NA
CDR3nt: TGTGCCAGCAGCCTACTAGCGAACGGGAGGGTGGGTACGCAGTATTTT
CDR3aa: CASSLLANGRVGTQYF

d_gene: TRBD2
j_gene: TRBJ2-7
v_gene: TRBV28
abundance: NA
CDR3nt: TGTGCCAGCAGTTCCCCTTTACTAGCGGGAGCCGAGCAGTACTTC
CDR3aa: CASSSPLLAGAEQYF

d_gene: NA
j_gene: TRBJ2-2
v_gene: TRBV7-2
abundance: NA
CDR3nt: TGTGCCAGCAGCCCTCTCCGGGCCGGGGAGCTGTTTTTT
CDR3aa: CASSPLRAGELFF